The 20 T cell receptor beta chains given below trace back to one sample, sequenced in a study of cytomegalovirus exposure and HLA in healthy donors. Here immunoSEQ multiplex PCR was the method, and the copy in TCRdb shows in-frame clones only, minus some. The table includes about 200,000 clones, roughly 81% detected once. Sequenced material: PBMCs. These receptors originate from a woman in her 30s in good health and CMV-seronegative.

This clone was picked up one time. This chain links TRBV7-8 with TRBJ2-2; 7 bases align to TRBD1. Germline-derived CDR1 and CDR2 are SGHVS and FQNEAQ. V dropped 7 bases and J dropped 7; count of bases not matched to a gene: 3. The CDR3 has 12 amino acids. The CDR3 reads CASTQGFGELFF. The CDR3 DNA reads TGTGCCAGCACACAGGGGTTCGGGGAGCTGTTTTTT.

On this clone itself: Relative to the germline gene, one junction end is altered; a read error may explain this. The chain uses TRBV14 and TRBJ2-3; 11 bases fit TRBD2. CDR1 SGHDN and CDR2 FVKESK come from the germline V gene. This CDR3 contains 14 residues. CDR3 sequence reads: CASSQVRLAGSLAF. CDR3 DNA sequence: TGTGCCAGCAGCCAAGTCCGACTAGCGGGGTCCTTGGCGTTT.

The chain combines TRBV30 with TRBJ1-5; tentatively, D is TRBD1 (5 bases). Germline V gene lookup returns CDR1 GTSNPN and CDR2 SVGIG (reference sequence). This CDR3 is 12 amino acids long. V was clipped by 2 bases and J by 6 bases, with 8 bases between them. CDR3 in DNA: TGTGCCTGGAGTCGGGGGTTTCAGCCCCAGCATTTT. This sequence encodes CAWSRGFQPQHF.

The chain joins TRBV9 to TRBJ1-6; D is unclear. V was trimmed by 0 bases and J by 0 bases, leaving 7 bases between them. This CDR3 is built from 16 residues. Germline V CDR1 and CDR2: SGDLS, YYNGEE. The CDR3 sequence: CASSVGPSSYNSPLHF. Here the CDR3 DNA reads TGTGCCAGCAGCGTAGGGCCCAGCTCCTATAATTCACCCCTCCACTTT.

This clone was detected only a few times. The CDR3 DNA follows: TGTGCCTGGAGTAGAGAAAGGACAGAGACTACCGGGGAGCTGTTTTTT. Amino acids: CAWSRERTETTGELFF. V and J are TRBV30 and TRBJ2-2; D is perhaps TRBD1 (6 bases). There are 16 residues in the CDR3. Between the trimmed V and J ends, which lost 2 bases and 5 bases, there was a span of 18 bases. CDR1 is GTSNPN, CDR2 SVGIG, per germline (reference sequence). Supplemented by reference TRBV30 and TRBJ2-2, the full variable domain reads SQTIHQWPATLVQPVGSPLSLECTVEGTSNPNLYWYRQAAGRGLQLLFYSVGIGQISSEVPQNLSASRPQDRQFILSSKKLLLSDSGFYLCAWSRERTETTGELFFGEGSRLTVL.

The V call is TRBV25-1, the J call TRBJ2-7, with a tentative D call TRBD1 (6 bases). Trimming cost V 9 bases and J 4 bases, with 10 bases left between them. CDR1 is MGHDK and CDR2 is SYGVNS in the germline V gene. CDR3 length: 11 residues. DNA of the CDR3: TGTGCCAGTACGCAGGGGTACGAGCAGTACTTC. It is translated as CASTQGYEQYF.

The chain uses TRBV2 and TRBJ2-1, with TRBD1 matching over 9 bases. The V and J ends lost 6 bases and 4 bases, in that order; junction bases with no gene match: 10. Germline assignment: CDR1 SNHLY and CDR2 FYNNEI. The CDR3 is made up of 16 amino acids. The CDR3 loop is CASRGPNRGPYNEQFF. For the CDR3, the DNA is TGTGCCAGCAGGGGACCTAACAGGGGGCCTTACAATGAGCAGTTCTTC. Full variable domain (outside the CDR3, taken from reference TRBV2 and TRBJ2-1): EPEVTQTPSHQVTQMGQEVILRCVPISNHLYFYWYRQILGQKVEFLVSFYNNEISEKSEIFDDQFSVERPDGSNFTLKIRSTKLEDSAMYFCASRGPNRGPYNEQFFGPGTRLTVL.

This clone was detected only once. The chain couples TRBV30 to TRBJ1-1; no definite D call. With 0 bases removed from V and 6 bases from J, the gap between germline ends came to 11 bases. This CDR3 contains 13 residues. CDR1 GTSNPN and CDR2 SVGIG come from the germline V gene (reference sequence). Written as DNA, the CDR3 is TGTGCCTGGAGTGTATCCCAGTACGCTGAAGCTTTCTTT. Residues: CAWSVSQYAEAFF.

In this sample, this clone turned up a few times. The chain is built from TRBV4-2 and TRBJ2-5; D might be TRBD2 (5 bases). The germline gives CDR1 LGHNA, CDR2 YNFKEQ. The CDR3 has 15 residues. V was clipped by 4 bases and J by 4 bases, with 16 bases between them. CDR3 region: CASSPATTHGETQYF. The CDR3 coding sequence is TGTGCCAGCAGCCCAGCGACTACCCACGGAGAGACCCAGTACTTC.

The count of this clone is one. The rearrangement uses TRBV10-1 and TRBJ1-4; weak D call: TRBD1 (6 bases). The CDR3 sequence is 17 residues long. Deletions cut 3 bases from V and 8 bases from J, with 22 bases between. The germline gives CDR1 WNHNN, CDR2 SYGVQD (reference sequence). The CDR3 sequence: CASSDSTLGKGGEKLFF. The CDR3 DNA sequence: TGCGCCAGCAGTGATTCAACCTTGGGGAAAGGGGGAGAAAAACTGTTTTTT.

The J gene is TRBJ1-6, the V gene TRBV21-1; the table's D call TRBD1 went unverified against the DNA. TRBV21-1 is flagged as a pseudogene. The CDR3 runs 18 residues. The CDR3 here is CASSSNPKTTGDNSPLHF. The DNA for the CDR3 is TGTGCCAGCAGCAGCAACCCCAAGACCACAGGGGATAATTCACCCCTCCACTTT.

The J gene is TRBJ1-1, the V gene TRBV2; 8 bases match TRBD1. This CDR3 contains 17 residues. V shed 5 bases and J 0 bases; nucleotides not matched to a gene: 11. The V gene's germline CDR1 is SNHLY and CDR2 FYNNEI. CDR3 region: CASSTMTGAKMNTEAFF. The CDR3 nucleotides are TGTGCCAGCAGTACTATGACAGGGGCGAAGATGAACACTGAAGCTTTCTTT.

V is TRBV2 and J is TRBJ1-4, with 7 bases aligning to TRBD1. V trimming: 6 bases; J trimming: 8 bases; junction bases outside the gene matches: 3. CDR3 length equals 12 residues. Germline-derived CDR1 and CDR2 are SNHLY and FYNNEI. The CDR3 coding sequence is TGTGCCAGCAGCCGGACAGGAGAAAAACTGTTTTTT. The encoded protein is CASSRTGEKLFF. Full variable domain (outside the CDR3, taken from reference TRBV2 and TRBJ1-4): EPEVTQTPSHQVTQMGQEVILRCVPISNHLYFYWYRQILGQKVEFLVSFYNNEISEKSEIFDDQFSVERPDGSNFTLKIRSTKLEDSAMYFCASSRTGEKLFFGSGTQLSVL.

The chain has TRBV5-4 and TRBJ2-5; no definite D call. This CDR3 has 12 residues. Trimming removed 0 bases at V and 5 bases at J, with 5 bases between. Germline V gene sequence: CDR1 SGHNT, CDR2 YYREEE (reference sequence). The CDR3 is CASSLDMETQYF. The CDR3 nucleotides read TGTGCCAGCAGCTTGGACATGGAGACCCAGTACTTC.

Here the CDR3 reads CAWSPLWGTSGTHEQYF. The CDR3 region has the DNA TGTGCCTGGAGTCCACTGTGGGGGACTAGCGGGACCCACGAGCAGTACTTC. The chain carries TRBV30 and TRBJ2-7, with 13 bases aligning to TRBD2. The CDR3 contains 17 residues. Per germline, CDR1 GTSNPN and CDR2 SVGIG (reference sequence). Trimming cost V 2 bases and J 5 bases; bases outside gene matches: 12.

This chain links TRBV4-2 with TRBJ2-5, with D possibly TRBD2 on 6 matching bases. The V and J ends lost 0 bases and 3 bases respectively, with 11 bases between them. This CDR3 region has 15 residues. CDR1 is LGHNA, CDR2 YNFKEQ, per germline. Written as DNA, the CDR3 is TGTGCCAGCAGCCAAGACGGGACGGGAGAAGAGACCCAGTACTTC. Its protein product is CASSQDGTGEETQYF.

V and J are TRBV30 and TRBJ1-3, with D uncertain. Trimming pared 8 bases from V and 0 bases from J, leaving 17 bases between. CDR1 and CDR2 from the germline V gene are GTSNPN and SVGIG (reference sequence). The CDR3 runs 15 residues. The CDR3 DNA sequence: TGTGCCGCACTTAAGTACCGGGGCTCTGGAAACACCATATATTTT. This translates into CAALKYRGSGNTIYF. The variable domain in full, with the rest retrieved from reference TRBV30 and TRBJ1-3, is SQTIHQWPATLVQPVGSPLSLECTVEGTSNPNLYWYRQAAGRGLQLLFYSVGIGQISSEVPQNLSASRPQDRQFILSSKKLLLSDSGFYLCAALKYRGSGNTIYFGEGSWLTVV.

The chain combines TRBV5-4 with TRBJ1-1; D perhaps matches TRBD1 (6 bases). Trimming left V 1 base short and J 3 bases short, with 13 bases between. CDR3 length equals 15 residues. CDR1 SGHNT and CDR2 YYREEE come from the germline V gene (reference sequence). The CDR3 region is CASSLSRGTHTEAFF. CDR3 nucleotide sequence: TGTGCCAGCAGCTTGTCCAGGGGAACCCACACTGAAGCTTTCTTT.

The CDR3 nucleotides read TGTGCCAGCAGTCCATACCAGACAGGCTTTAAATCCTATGGCTACACCTTC. Encoded protein: CASSPYQTGFKSYGYTF. The chain carries TRBV27 and TRBJ1-2; D is possibly TRBD1 (6 bases). From germline, CDR1 is MNHEY and CDR2 SMNVEV (reference sequence). The CDR3 is 17 residues long. V was pared by 5 bases and J by 4 bases, with 23 bases between.

This sequence joins TRBV5-1 and TRBJ2-5; maybe TRBD1 (5 bases). Trimming pared 0 bases from V and 4 bases from J, leaving 13 bases between. The CDR3 is made up of 15 amino acids. Per germline, CDR1 SGHRS and CDR2 YFSETQ. The CDR3 loop reads CASSLGQPRRETQYF. DNA of the CDR3: TGCGCCAGCAGCTTGGGACAGCCCCGACGAGAGACCCAGTACTTC.